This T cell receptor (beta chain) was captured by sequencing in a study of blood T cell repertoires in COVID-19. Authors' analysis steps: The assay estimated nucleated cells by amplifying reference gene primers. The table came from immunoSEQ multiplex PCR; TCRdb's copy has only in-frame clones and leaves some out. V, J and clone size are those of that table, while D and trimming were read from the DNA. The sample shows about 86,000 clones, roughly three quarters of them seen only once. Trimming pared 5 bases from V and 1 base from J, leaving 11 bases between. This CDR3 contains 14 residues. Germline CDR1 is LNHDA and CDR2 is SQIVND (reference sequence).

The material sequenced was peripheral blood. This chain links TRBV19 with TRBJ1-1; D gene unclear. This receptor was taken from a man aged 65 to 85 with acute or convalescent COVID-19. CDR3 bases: TGTGCCAGTAGTCCCCCATACGGGAACACTGAAGCTTTCTTT. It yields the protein CASSPPYGNTEAFF.